These T cell receptor beta chains were read from a single sample in a study of sequential checkpoint blockade in melanoma. Some clones are missing from TCRdb's copy, which holds only in-frame ones; the method was immunoSEQ multiplex PCR. The top ten clones hold less than 45% of a sample with about 3,500 clones, roughly 45% of them seen once. This material consisted of CD8+ T cells sorted from blood (inferred from file names), taken from a patient given nivolumab and ipilimumab in sequence. These receptor sequences come from a human donor with melanoma. Both conserved end residues are part of each CDR3. The order of the fields is clone size, J gene, V gene, D gene, CDR3 DNA, CDR3 protein. A D gene is named only where the DNA matches it firmly. Where a row states a size, it is once, few, many or the class of an expanded clone; other rows omit it.

size: few; J: TRBJ1-1; V: TRBV9; D: NA; DNA: TGTGCCAGCAGCGGAGCCCCCCGGATGACAACTGAAGCTTTCTTT; CDR3: CASSGAPRMTTEAFF
size: NA; J: TRBJ2-7; V: TRBV19; D: NA; DNA: TGTGCCAGTAGTATAGACGCAGGCGTCTACGAGCAGTACTTC; CDR3: CASSIDAGVYEQYF
size: NA; J: TRBJ1-6; V: TRBV28; D: TRBD1; DNA: TGTGCCAGCAGTTGGGACAGTCGCCATTCACCCCTCCACTTT; CDR3: CASSWDSRHSPLHF
size: once; J: TRBJ1-2; V: TRBV9; D: NA; DNA: TGTGCCAGCAGCGTAGGAGGGTCTGCTAACTATGGCTACACCTTC; CDR3: CASSVGGSANYGYTF
size: NA; J: TRBJ2-7; V: TRBV6-5; D: NA; DNA: TGTGCCAGCAGCCTCGGGACTCCAGGGATCGACGAGCAGTACTTC; CDR3: CASSLGTPGIDEQYF
size: NA; J: TRBJ2-7; V: TRBV13; D: TRBD2; DNA: TGTGCCAGCAGCTTTGGCCGGGGGGGGTCCTACGAGCAGTACTTC; CDR3: CASSFGRGGSYEQYF
size: NA; J: TRBJ1-5; V: TRBV4-3; D: NA; DNA: TGCGCCAGCAGCCCCACAGGGCTGAGCAATCAGCCCCAGCATTTT; CDR3: CASSPTGLSNQPQHF
size: NA; J: TRBJ1-1; V: TRBV27; D: TRBD1; DNA: TGTGCCAGCAGTTTAGTCCAGGGGGTTGCTTTCTTT; CDR3: CASSLVQGVAFF
size: NA; J: TRBJ2-7; V: TRBV4-3; D: NA; DNA: TGCGCCAGCAGCCAAGCACCCGGGACAAAGTACGAGCAGTACTTC; CDR3: CASSQAPGTKYEQYF
size: NA; J: TRBJ2-7; V: TRBV7-3; D: TRBD1; DNA: TGTGCCAGCAGTTCCCTTAGGGACAGGACCAGGGGGGAGCAGTACTTC; CDR3: CASSSLRDRTRGEQYF
size: NA; J: TRBJ1-2; V: TRBV7-2; D: NA; DNA: TGTGCCAGCGACAAATACGAGGGGCGGGGTGGCTACACCTTC; CDR3: CASDKYEGRGGYTF
size: NA; J: TRBJ1-1; V: TRBV19; D: NA; DNA: TGTGCCAGTAGTATTGGGGGGTCGAACACTGAAGCTTTCTTT; CDR3: CASSIGGSNTEAFF
size: few; J: TRBJ2-7; V: TRBV7-6; D: TRBD2; DNA: TGTGCCAGCAGCTTCGGACTAGCCGTCTACGAGCAGTACTTC; CDR3: CASSFGLAVYEQYF
size: once; J: TRBJ1-1; V: TRBV7-9; D: TRBD1; DNA: TGTGCCAGCAGCCCAGACAGGGTTCACACTGAAGCTTTCTTT; CDR3: CASSPDRVHTEAFF
size: NA; J: TRBJ2-7; V: TRBV9; D: NA; DNA: TGTGCCAGCAGCGTAGGAGACAGCCTCGAAATTTCCTACGAGCAGTACTTC; CDR3: CASSVGDSLEISYEQYF
size: few; J: TRBJ1-5; V: TRBV21-1; D: NA; DNA: TGTGCCAGCAGCAAATCTCACAGGGATGGGAATCAGCCCCAGCATTTT; CDR3: CASSKSHRDGNQPQHF